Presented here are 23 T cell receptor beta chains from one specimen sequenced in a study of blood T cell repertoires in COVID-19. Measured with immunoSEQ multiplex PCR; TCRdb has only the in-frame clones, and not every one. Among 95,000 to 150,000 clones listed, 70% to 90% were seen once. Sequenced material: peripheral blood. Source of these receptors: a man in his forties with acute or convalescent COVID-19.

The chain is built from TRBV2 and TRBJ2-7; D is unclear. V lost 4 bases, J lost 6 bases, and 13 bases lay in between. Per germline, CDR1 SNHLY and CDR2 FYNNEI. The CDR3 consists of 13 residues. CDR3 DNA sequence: TGTGCCAGCAGTGCGGTATCCAATGGCGAGCAGTACTTC. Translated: CASSAVSNGEQYF.

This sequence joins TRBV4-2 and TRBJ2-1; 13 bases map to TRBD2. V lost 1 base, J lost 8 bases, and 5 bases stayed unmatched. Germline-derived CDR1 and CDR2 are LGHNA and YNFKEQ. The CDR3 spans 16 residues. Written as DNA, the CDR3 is TGTGCCAGCAGCCAAGGGACTAGCGGGAGTCTCTATGAGCAGTTCTTC. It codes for CASSQGTSGSLYEQFF.

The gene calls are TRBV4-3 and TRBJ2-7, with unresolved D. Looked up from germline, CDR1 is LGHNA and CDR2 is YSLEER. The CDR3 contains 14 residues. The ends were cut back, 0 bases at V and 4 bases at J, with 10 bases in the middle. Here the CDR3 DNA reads TGCGCCAGCAGCCAAGATGCGGCTGGATACGAGCAGTACTTC. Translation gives CASSQDAAGYEQYF.

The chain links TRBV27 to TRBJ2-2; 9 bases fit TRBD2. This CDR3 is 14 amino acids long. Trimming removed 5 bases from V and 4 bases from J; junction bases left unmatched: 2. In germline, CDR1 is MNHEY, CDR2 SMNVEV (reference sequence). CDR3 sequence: CASSIAGATGELFF. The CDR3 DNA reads TGTGCCAGCAGTATAGCGGGAGCCACCGGGGAGCTGTTTTTT.

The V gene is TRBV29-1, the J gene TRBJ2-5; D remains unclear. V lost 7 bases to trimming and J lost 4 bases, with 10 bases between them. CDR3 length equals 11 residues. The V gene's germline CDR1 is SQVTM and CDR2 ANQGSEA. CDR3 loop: CSAHIRETQYF. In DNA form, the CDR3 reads TGCAGCGCCCACATCAGAGAGACCCAGTACTTC.

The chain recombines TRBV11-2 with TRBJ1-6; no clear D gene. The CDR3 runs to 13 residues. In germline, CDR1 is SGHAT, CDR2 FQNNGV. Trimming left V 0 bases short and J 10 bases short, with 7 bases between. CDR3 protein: CASSLERESPLHF. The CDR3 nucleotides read TGTGCCAGCAGCTTAGAGAGGGAATCACCCCTCCACTTT.

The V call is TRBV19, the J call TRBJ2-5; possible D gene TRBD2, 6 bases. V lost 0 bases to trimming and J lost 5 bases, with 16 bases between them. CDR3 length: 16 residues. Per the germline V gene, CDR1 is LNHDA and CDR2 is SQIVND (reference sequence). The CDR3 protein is CASSIEEGRAGETQYF. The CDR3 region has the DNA TGTGCCAGTAGTATAGAGGAGGGGCGCGCGGGGGAGACCCAGTACTTC.

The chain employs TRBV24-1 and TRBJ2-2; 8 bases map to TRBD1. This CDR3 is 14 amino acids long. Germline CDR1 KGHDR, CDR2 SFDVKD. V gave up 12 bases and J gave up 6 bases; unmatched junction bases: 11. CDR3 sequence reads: CAHRDRPPPGELFF. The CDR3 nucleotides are TGTGCCCATCGGGACAGGCCACCCCCCGGGGAGCTGTTTTTT.

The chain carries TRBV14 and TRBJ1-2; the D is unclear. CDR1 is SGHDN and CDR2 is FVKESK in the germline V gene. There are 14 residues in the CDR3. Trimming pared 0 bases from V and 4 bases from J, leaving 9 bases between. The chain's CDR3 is CASSQDHQVYGYTF. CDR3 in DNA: TGTGCCAGCAGCCAAGATCATCAGGTCTATGGCTACACCTTC.

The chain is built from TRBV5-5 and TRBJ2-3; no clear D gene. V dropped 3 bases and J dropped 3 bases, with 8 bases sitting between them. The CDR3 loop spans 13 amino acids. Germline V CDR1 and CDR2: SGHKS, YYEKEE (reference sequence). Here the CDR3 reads CASSSITTDTQYF. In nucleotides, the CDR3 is TGTGCCAGCAGCTCGATAACTACAGATACGCAGTATTTT.

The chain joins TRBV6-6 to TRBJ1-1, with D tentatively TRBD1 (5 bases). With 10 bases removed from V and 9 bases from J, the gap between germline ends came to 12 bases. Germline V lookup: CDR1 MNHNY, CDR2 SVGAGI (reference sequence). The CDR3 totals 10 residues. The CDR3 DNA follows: TGTGCCACCTACAGGAGCCAAGCTTTCTTT. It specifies CATYRSQAFF.

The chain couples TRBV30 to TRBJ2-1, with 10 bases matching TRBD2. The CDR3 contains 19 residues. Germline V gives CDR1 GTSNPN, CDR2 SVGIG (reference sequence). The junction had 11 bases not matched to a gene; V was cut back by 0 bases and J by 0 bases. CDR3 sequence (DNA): TGTGCCTGGAGTGTCTTGGGACTAGCGACCACGAGCTCCTACAATGAGCAGTTCTTC. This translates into CAWSVLGLATTSSYNEQFF.

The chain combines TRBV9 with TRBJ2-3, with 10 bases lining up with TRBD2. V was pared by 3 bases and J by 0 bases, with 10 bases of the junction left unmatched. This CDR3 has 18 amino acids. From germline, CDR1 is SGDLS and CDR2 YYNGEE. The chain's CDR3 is CASSAEPWTSGSTDTQYF. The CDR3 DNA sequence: TGTGCCAGCAGCGCCGAACCATGGACTAGCGGAAGCACAGATACGCAGTATTTT.

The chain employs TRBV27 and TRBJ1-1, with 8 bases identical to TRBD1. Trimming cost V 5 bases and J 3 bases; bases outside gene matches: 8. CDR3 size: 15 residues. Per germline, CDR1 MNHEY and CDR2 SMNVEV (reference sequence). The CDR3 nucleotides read TGTGCCAGCAGTCTGTTGACAGGGGTGGACACTGAAGCTTTCTTT. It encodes CASSLLTGVDTEAFF.

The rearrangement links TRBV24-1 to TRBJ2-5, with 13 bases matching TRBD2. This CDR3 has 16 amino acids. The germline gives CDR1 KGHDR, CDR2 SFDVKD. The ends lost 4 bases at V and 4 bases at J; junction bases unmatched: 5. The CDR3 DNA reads TGTGCCACCAGTGAGCCACTAGCGGGAGGGGTAGAGACCCAGTACTTC. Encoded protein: CATSEPLAGGVETQYF.

CDR3 coding DNA: TGTGCCAGCCGGCTGGGGGGGGCTAATCAGCCCCAGCATTTT. As protein: CASRLGGANQPQHF. This chain connects TRBV18 to TRBJ1-5, with D tentatively TRBD1 (6 bases). The CDR3 spans 14 residues. Trimming took off 8 bases at V and 4 bases at J, with 15 bases between the two ends. The germline gives CDR1 KGHSH, CDR2 LQKENI.

CDR3 bases: TGTGCCAGCAGCCCCTCAGCGGGCTCCTACGAGCAGTACTTC. Protein: CASSPSAGSYEQYF. This rearrangement joins TRBV2 to TRBJ2-7; tentative D call: TRBD2 (6 bases). Germline values: CDR1 SNHLY, CDR2 FYNNEI. The CDR3 spans 14 residues. V was trimmed by 6 bases and J by 0 bases, leaving 12 bases between them.

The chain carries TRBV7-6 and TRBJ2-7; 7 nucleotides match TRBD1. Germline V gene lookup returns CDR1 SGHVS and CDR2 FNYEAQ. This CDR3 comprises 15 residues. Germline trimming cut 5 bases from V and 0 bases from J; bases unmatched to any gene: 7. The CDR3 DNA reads TGTGCCAGCAGCCCGACAGGGCCTAGCTCCTACGAGCAGTACTTC. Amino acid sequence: CASSPTGPSSYEQYF.

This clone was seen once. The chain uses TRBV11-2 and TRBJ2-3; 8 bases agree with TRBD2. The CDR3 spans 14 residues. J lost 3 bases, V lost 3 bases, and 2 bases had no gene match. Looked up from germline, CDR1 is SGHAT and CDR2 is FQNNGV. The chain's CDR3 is CASSLGLVTDTQYF. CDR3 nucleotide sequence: TGTGCCAGCAGCTTGGGACTAGTTACAGATACGCAGTATTTT.

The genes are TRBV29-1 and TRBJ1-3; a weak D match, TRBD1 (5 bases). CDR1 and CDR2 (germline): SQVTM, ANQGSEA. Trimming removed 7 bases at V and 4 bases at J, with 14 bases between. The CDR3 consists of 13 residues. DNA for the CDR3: TGCAGCGCCCTCGGGGGAACAGGAAACACCATATATTTT. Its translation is CSALGGTGNTIYF. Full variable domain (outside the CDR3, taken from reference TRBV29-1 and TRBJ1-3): SAVISQKPSRDICQRGTSLTIQCQVDSQVTMMFWYRQQPGQSLTLIATANQGSEATYESGFVIDKFPISRPNLTFSTLTVSNMSPEDSSIYLCSALGGTGNTIYFGEGSWLTVV.

This CDR3 is CASSPGQGITEAFF. DNA of the CDR3: TGTGCCAGCAGCCCGGGACAGGGGATCACTGAAGCTTTCTTT. The rearrangement uses TRBV7-3 and TRBJ1-1; 10 bases agree with TRBD1. V dropped 5 bases and J dropped 4; count of bases not matched to a gene: 4. This CDR3 has 14 amino acids. The germline CDR1 and CDR2 sequences are SGHTA and FQGTGA.

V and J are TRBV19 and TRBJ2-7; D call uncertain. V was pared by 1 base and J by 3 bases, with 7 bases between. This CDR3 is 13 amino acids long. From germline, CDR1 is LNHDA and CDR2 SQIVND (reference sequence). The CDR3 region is CASSIGEYYEQYF. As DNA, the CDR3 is TGTGCCAGTAGTATAGGAGAGTACTACGAGCAGTACTTC. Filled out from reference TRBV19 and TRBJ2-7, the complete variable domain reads DGGITQSPKYLFRKEGQNVTLSCEQNLNHDAMYWYRQDPGQGLRLIYYSQIVNDFQKGDIAEGYSVSREKKESFPLTVTSAQKNPTAFYLCASSIGEYYEQYFGPGTRLTVT.

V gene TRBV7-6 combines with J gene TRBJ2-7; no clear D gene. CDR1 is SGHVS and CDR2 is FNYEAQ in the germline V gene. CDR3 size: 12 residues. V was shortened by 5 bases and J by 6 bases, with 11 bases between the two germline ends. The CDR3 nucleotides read TGTGCCAGCAGCCCCGACTGGATCGAGCAGTACTTC. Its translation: CASSPDWIEQYF.